This T cell receptor (beta chain) was identified during a study of PD-L1 blockade in urothelial cancer. Study at large: Peripheral blood specimens exhibited a median yield of 141,255 T cells. Study outcomes and limitations: The study found that durable-benefit patients expanded tumor-associated blood clones more at 3 weeks.

Worth noting for this clone: No antigen is known for it.

Assay used: immunoSEQ multiplex PCR; TCRdb lists only in-frame clones, some missing. The table has some 30,000 clones, approximately 86% seen once. The V segment lost 4 bases and the J segment 5 bases; nucleotides outside the gene matches: 7. This CDR3 has 15 amino acids. Germline V gene lookup returns CDR1 SEHNR and CDR2 FQNEAQ (reference sequence). This sequence originates from a man between 50 and 59 years old with urothelial cancer. Sequenced here: PBMCs, sampled around atezolizumab (anti-PD-L1) treatment. J is TRBJ1-4 and V is TRBV7-9; TRBD1 matches 7 bases. The CDR3 protein is CASSSPGGSNEKLFF. For the CDR3, the DNA is TGTGCCAGCAGCTCTCCAGGGGGATCGAATGAAAAACTGTTTTTT.